A selection of T cell receptor beta chains follows, all from one sample in a study of CD8+CD57+ T cells in acquired aplastic anemia. From the reads, TCRdb called clonotypes with MiXCR, one entry per CDR3 protein. The data contain hundreds of thousands of distinct CDR3 sequences, around 68% of them singletons. The sample comprised sorted CD4+, CD8+, or CD8+CD57+ T cells (not recorded which) from PBMCs. Receptors were obtained from a human donor in good health, serving as a control. CDR3s include the opening cysteine and the closing phenylalanine or tryptophan. The D gene is left open where the match is weak. Size is stated for part of the rows, as once, few or many counts, or as a class when the clone is expanded.

d_call j_call clone_size v_call cdr3_nt cdr3_aa
- TRBJ1-1 many TRBV5-6 TGTGCCAGCAACATTAACCGGGACGGTGAAGCTTTCTTT CASNINRDGEAFF
TRBD1 TRBJ1-2 many TRBV4-2 TGTGCCAGCAGCCAGGATTCCCGGGACAGGGCGGGCTACACCTTC CASSQDSRDRAGYTF
- TRBJ1-1 many TRBV6-5 TGTGCCAGCAGTCCGGTTTTACGAGCTTTCTTT CASSPVLRAFF
TRBD2 TRBJ2-3 many TRBV30 TGTGCCTGGATGAGGCGGGGGGACACAGATACGCAGTATTTT CAWMRRGDTDTQYF
- TRBJ1-2 many TRBV19 TGTGCCAGTAGTAGGGTCGGGGCTTGGGCCGATGGCTACACCTTC CASSRVGAWADGYTF
- TRBJ2-3 once TRBV20-1 TGCAGTGCTAGTGGGGACACAGCAGTGCCGCAGTATTTT CSASGDTAVPQYF
- TRBJ1-6 - TRBV20-1 TGCAGTGCTAGCGGAGGCGCGCCCTCCCATAATTCACCCCTCCACTTT CSASGGAPSHNSPLHF
- TRBJ1-1 few TRBV15 TGTGCCACCAGCATTTGGACGGAGGGCACTGAAGCTTTCTTT CATSIWTEGTEAFF
TRBD2 TRBJ2-7 - TRBV10-1 TGTGCCAGCAGCTTGGCGGGGGATGCGTCCAACGAGCAGTACTTC CASSLAGDASNEQYF
- TRBJ2-3 many TRBV19 TGTGCCAGTAGTAGAGGAAGAGCAGATACGCAGTATTTT CASSRGRADTQYF
- TRBJ2-3 - TRBV15 TGTGCCACCGAGGGGACCTGGGACACAGATACGCAGTATTTT CATEGTWDTDTQYF
- TRBJ1-3 - TRBV5-4 - CASGWTGLSPFFGQGTIYF
- TRBJ2-6 - TRBV4-2 TGTGCCAGCAGCCCCGGGCTGTGCTCTGGGGCCAACGTCCTGACTTTC CASSPGLCSGANVLTF
TRBD1 TRBJ2-7 many TRBV7-9 TGTGCCAGCAGCGTGGACAGGGACAACGAGCAGTACTTC CASSVDRDNEQYF
TRBD2 TRBJ2-7 - TRBV15 TGTGCCACCAGCCGACGGGGGCGGGGGGCCGGCCCCCAGTACTTT CATSRRGRGAGPQYF
- TRBJ1-4 - TRBV5-5 TGTGCCAGCAGCCTGGTAGAGCGAAGCGAAAAACTGTTTTTT CASSLVERSEKLFF
- TRBJ2-1 many TRBV12-5 TGTGCTAGTGGTTTTATGACTCCGGGGGATGAGCAGTTCTTC CASGFMTPGDEQFF
- TRBJ1-1 - TRBV15 TGTGCCACCAGCAGAGATGTAGGTCCGGGCACTGAAGCTTTCTTT CATSRDVGPGTEAFF
- TRBJ1-1 many TRBV12-3/TRBV12-4 TGTGCCAGCACACCCAGTTCAGGGGCCATGAACACTGAAGCTTTCTTT CASTPSSGAMNTEAFF
- TRBJ2-2 - TRBV7-9 TGTGCCACCAGCATAGAGCAAGGGGCGTACACCGGGGAGCTGTTTTTT CATSIEQGAYTGELFF
- TRBJ1-4 - TRBV7-2 TGTGCCAGCAATTTTTCGACTAATGAAATACTGTTTTTT CASNFSTNEILFF
- TRBJ2-5 - TRBV20-1 TGCAGTGCTATCTACCGACCAGAGACCCAGTACTTC CSAIYRPETQYF
- TRBJ1-2 - TRBV5-1 TGCGCCAGCATCCTCTGGGCTATCGGAGGCTACACCTTC CASILWAIGGYTF
TRBD1 TRBJ1-2 - TRBV10-3 TGTGCCAGCAGGATACACACATATACCGGGACAGTGGATGGCTACACCTTC CASRIHTYTGTVDGYTF
- TRBJ2-3 once TRBV7-3 TGTGCCAGCAGCCCACAAGTGAGCACAGAGACGCAGTATTTT CASSPQVSTETQYF
- TRBJ1-3 - TRBV7-3 TGTGCCAGCAGCTCCGGACAGCGGACTGAAGCTTTCTTTATATATTTT CASSSGQRTEAFFIYF
- TRBJ1-4 - TRBV7-3 TGTGCCAGCACTCCGCAACGGTTTAATGAAAAACTGTTTTTT CASTPQRFNEKLFF
- TRBJ2-3 - TRBV5-1 TGCGCCAGCAGCTCCCAGGGGGGGGGGTCGACAGATACGCAGTATTTT CASSSQGGGSTDTQYF
- TRBJ1-5 - TRBV9 TGTGCCAGCAGCCGCGCGGTTAGGAATCAGCCCCAGCATTTT CASSRAVRNQPQHF
TRBD1 TRBJ1-1 many TRBV6-2/TRBV6-3 TGTGCCAGCGGAACTCCGGGACAGCGAACTTTCTTT CASGTPGQRTFF
TRBD2 TRBJ2-6 - TRBV7-9 TGTGCCAGCAGCTATAGCGGGGGGGCCGAGGTTACGCAGTTC CASSYSGGAEVTQF
- TRBJ1-4 - TRBV6-1 TGTGCCATTAGTGGGGATGGTGAAAAACTGTTTTTT CAISGDGEKLFF
- TRBJ1-5 many TRBV20-1 TGCAGTGCCCAACAGGCCGGGGGCTCTGGCAATCAGCCCCAGCATTTT CSAQQAGGSGNQPQHF
- TRBJ1-1 - TRBV20-1 TGCAGTGCTAGTGACCTACACGAGACCCCTGAAGCTTTCTTT CSASDLHETPEAFF
TRBD1 TRBJ2-7 - TRBV11-2 TGTGCCAGCAGCTTAGTAGTGACAGGGGTCGGCGAGCAGTACTTC CASSLVVTGVGEQYF
- TRBJ2-5 - TRBV7-3 TGTGCCAGCAGCGGAGGACAAATTCTCTGGCTGACCCAGTACTTC CASSGGQILWLTQYF
- TRBJ1-1 - TRBV7-3 TGCGCCAGCAGCTGCGAAGCGAACACTGAAGCTTTCTTT CASSCEANTEAFF
TRBD2 TRBJ2-3 many TRBV20-1 TGCAGTGCTAGAGATTCGACTAGCGACTCCGATACGCAGTATTTT CSARDSTSDSDTQYF
- TRBJ1-2 many TRBV25-1 TGTGCCAGCAGTGATGAAGGGGACCTCTATGGCTACACCTTC CASSDEGDLYGYTF
- TRBJ2-5 few TRBV25-1 TGTGCCAGCAGCGACCCCTTCCGCCAGGGAGGAGGGACCCAGTACTTC CASSDPFRQGGGTQYF
- TRBJ1-3 - TRBV19 TGTGCCAGCCTACCCGGGACACACTCTGGAAACACCATACATTTT CASLPGTHSGNTIHF
- TRBJ2-1 once TRBV6-4 TGTGCCAGCAGTCGGACGGAAAACAATGAGCAGTTCTTC CASSRTENNEQFF
- TRBJ2-2 - TRBV7-8 TGTGCCAGCAGCGTAGGGGGCGCGGGGGCGACCGGGGAGCTGTTTTTT CASSVGGAGATGELFF
TRBD1 TRBJ1-2 few TRBV12-3/TRBV12-4 TGTGCCAGCAGTTTCCAGACAGGGGGCGGATACTATGGCTACACCTTC CASSFQTGGGYYGYTF
TRBD2 TRBJ2-5 few TRBV7-2 TGTGCCAGCAGCTTCGGACTAGGTTGGCCTACTGAGACCCAGTACTTC CASSFGLGWPTETQYF
- TRBJ1-2 - TRBV2 TGTGCCAGCAGTGAGACTGCCAGGGTTGGCGACACGTTC CASSETARVGDTF
- TRBJ1-2 - TRBV2 TGTGCCATCAGTGAGTCGGTGGCAGGGCATTATGGCTACACCTTC CAISESVAGHYGYTF
TRBD2 TRBJ2-7 - TRBV15 TGTGCCACCAGCAGCGAGGGACTATCCTACGAGCAGTACTTC CATSSEGLSYEQYF
TRBD2 TRBJ2-3 - TRBV11-2 TGTGCCAGCAGCTCGCCAGGGACTAGCGGGGGAGGAGATACGCAGTATTTT CASSSPGTSGGGDTQYF
- TRBJ1-1 - TRBV10-3 TGTGCCATCAGGAGGGCAGGGGCGAACACTGGAGCTTTCTTT CAIRRAGANTGAFF